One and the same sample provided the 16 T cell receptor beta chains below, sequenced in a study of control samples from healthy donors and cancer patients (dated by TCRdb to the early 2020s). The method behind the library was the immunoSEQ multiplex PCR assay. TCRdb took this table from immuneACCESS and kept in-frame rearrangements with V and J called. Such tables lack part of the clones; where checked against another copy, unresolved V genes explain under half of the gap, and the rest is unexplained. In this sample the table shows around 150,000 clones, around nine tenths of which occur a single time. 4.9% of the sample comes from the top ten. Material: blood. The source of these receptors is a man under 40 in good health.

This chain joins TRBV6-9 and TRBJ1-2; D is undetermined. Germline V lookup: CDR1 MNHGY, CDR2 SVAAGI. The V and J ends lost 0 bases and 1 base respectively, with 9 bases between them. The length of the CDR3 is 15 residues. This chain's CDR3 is CASSYSIPHNYGYTF. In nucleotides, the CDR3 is TGTGCCAGCAGTTATTCTATCCCCCATAACTATGGCTACACCTTC.

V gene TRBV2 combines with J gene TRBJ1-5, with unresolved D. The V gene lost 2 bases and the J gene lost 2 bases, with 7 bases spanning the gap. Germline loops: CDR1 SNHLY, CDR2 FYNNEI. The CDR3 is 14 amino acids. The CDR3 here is CASSETGGNQPQHF. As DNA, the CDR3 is TGTGCCAGCAGTGAAACCGGAGGCAATCAGCCCCAGCATTTT.

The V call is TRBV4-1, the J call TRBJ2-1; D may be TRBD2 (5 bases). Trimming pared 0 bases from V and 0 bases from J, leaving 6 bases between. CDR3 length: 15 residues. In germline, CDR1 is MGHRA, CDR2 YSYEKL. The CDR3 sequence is CASSQDLASYNEQFF. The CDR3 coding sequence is TGCGCCAGCAGCCAAGATCTAGCCTCCTACAATGAGCAGTTCTTC.

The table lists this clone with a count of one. CDR3 coding DNA: TGTGCCAGCAGCCAAGATAGGAACTCTGGAAACACCATATATTTT. As protein: CASSQDRNSGNTIYF. V is TRBV4-2 and J is TRBJ1-3; no definite D call. This CDR3 spans 15 amino acids. V was shortened by 0 bases and J by 0 bases, with 6 bases between the two germline ends. Germline values: CDR1 LGHNA, CDR2 YNFKEQ.

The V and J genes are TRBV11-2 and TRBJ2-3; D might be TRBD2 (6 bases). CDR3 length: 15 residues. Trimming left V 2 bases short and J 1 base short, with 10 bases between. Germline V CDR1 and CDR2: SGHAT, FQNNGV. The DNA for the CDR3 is TGTGCCAGCAGCTTAATGCCGGGGGGCACAGATACGCAGTATTTT. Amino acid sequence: CASSLMPGGTDTQYF.

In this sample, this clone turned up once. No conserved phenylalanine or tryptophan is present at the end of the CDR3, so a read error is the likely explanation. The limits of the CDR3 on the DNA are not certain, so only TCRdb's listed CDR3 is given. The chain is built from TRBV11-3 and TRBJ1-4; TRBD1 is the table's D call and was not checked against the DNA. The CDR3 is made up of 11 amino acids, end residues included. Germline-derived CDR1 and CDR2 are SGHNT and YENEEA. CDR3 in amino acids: CASSLRTEHSS.

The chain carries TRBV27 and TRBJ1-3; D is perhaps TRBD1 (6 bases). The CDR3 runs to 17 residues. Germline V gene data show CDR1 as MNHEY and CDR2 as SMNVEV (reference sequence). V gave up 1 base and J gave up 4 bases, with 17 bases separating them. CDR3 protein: CASSLFPPQGGGNTIYF. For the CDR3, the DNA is TGTGCCAGCAGTTTATTCCCCCCACAGGGTGGGGGAAACACCATATATTTT.

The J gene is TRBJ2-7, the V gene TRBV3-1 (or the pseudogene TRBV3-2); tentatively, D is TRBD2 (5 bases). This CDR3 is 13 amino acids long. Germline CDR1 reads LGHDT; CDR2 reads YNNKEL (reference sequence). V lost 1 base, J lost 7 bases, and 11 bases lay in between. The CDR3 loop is CASSQGLRLEQYF. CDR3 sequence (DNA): TGTGCCAGCAGCCAAGGACTACGCTTGGAGCAGTACTTC.

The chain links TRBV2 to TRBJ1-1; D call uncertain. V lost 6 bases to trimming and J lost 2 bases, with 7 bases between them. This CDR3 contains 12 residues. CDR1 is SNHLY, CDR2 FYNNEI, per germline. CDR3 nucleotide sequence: TGTGCCAGCAGGCCAGCCAACACTGAAGCTTTCTTT. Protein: CASRPANTEAFF.

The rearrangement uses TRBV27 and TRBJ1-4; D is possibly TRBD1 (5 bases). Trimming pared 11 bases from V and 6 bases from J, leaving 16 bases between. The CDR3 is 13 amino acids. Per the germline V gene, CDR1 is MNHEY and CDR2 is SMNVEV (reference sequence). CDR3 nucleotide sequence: TGTGCCCCCGGGGCAGGAGGCGATGAAAAACTGTTTTTT. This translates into CAPGAGGDEKLFF.

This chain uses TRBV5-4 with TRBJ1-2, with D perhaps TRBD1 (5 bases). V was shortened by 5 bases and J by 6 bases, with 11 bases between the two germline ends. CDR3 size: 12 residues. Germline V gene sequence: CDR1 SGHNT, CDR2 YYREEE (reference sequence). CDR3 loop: CASSPGFDGYTF. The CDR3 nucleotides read TGTGCCAGCAGTCCAGGGTTCGATGGCTACACCTTC.

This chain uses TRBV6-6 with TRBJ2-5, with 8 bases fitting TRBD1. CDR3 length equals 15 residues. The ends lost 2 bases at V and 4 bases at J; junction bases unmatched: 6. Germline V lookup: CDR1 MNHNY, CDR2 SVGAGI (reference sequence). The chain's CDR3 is CASSYTAGGAETQYF. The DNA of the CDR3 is TGTGCCAGCAGTTACACGGCAGGGGGCGCAGAGACCCAGTACTTC.

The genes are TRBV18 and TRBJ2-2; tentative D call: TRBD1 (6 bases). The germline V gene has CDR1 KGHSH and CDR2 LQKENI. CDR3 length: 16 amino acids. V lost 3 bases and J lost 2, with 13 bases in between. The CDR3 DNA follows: TGTGCCAGCTCACCCCTCGACAGGCGCAACACCGGGGAGCTGTTTTTT. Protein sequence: CASSPLDRRNTGELFF.

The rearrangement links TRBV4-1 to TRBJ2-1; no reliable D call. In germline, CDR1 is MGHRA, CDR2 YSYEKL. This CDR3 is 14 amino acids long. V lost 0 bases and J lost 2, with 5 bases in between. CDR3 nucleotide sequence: TGCGCCAGCAGCCAAGATCCAGCCTACAATGAGCAGTTCTTC. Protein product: CASSQDPAYNEQFF.

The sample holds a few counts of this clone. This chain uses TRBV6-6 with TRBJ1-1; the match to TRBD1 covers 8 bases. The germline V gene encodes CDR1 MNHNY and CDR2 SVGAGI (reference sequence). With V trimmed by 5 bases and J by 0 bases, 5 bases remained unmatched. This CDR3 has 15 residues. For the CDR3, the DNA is TGTGCCAGCAGTACCGGACAGGGAATGAACACTGAAGCTTTCTTT. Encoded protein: CASSTGQGMNTEAFF.

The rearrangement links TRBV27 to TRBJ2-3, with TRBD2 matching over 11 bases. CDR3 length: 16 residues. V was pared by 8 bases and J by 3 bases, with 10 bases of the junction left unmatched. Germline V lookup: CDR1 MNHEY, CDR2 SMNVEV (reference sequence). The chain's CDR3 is CASGLGGTSGTDTQYF. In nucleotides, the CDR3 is TGTGCCAGCGGCCTGGGGGGGACTAGCGGAACAGATACGCAGTATTTT.